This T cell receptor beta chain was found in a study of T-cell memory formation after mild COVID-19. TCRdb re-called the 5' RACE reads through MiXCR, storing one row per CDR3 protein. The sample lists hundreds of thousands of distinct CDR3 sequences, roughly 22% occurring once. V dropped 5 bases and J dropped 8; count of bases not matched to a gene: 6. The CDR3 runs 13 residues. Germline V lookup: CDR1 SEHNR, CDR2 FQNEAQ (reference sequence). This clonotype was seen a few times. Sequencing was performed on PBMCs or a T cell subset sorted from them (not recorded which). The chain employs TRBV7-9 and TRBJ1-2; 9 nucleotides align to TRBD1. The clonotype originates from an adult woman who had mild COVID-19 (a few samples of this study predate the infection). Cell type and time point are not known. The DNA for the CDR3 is TGTGCCAGCAGCCATCCACAGGGGGCAGGCTACACCTTC. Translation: CASSHPQGAGYTF.